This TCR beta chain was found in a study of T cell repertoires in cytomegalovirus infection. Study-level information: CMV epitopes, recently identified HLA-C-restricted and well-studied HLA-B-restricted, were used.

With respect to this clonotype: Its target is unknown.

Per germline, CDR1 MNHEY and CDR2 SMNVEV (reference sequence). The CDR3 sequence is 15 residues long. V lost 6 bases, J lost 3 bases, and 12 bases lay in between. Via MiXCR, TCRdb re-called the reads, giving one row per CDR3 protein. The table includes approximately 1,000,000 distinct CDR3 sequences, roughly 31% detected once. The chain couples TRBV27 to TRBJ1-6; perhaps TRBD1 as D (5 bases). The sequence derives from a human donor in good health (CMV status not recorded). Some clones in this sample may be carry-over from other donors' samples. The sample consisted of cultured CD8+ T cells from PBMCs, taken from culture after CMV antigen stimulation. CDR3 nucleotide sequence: TGTGCCAGCAGCCCGGGGCGGGTCTATAATTCACCCCTCCACTTT. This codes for CASSPGRVYNSPLHF.